This T cell receptor beta chain was captured in a study of blood T cell repertoires in COVID-19. Overall study: Spain, Italy and the United States supplied samples that represented acute and convalescent COVID-19.

This clone was recorded at least ten times. TCRdb's copy holds only in-frame clones and misses some; the assay was immunoSEQ multiplex PCR. The sample includes 250,000 to 300,000 clones, 85% of them seen just once. The TCR originated in a man aged 45-65 years with active or convalescent COVID-19. The sample taken for sequencing was peripheral blood.

CDR3 bases: TGTGCCAGCAGCCTCCACGTAACCGGGGTAACTGAAGCTTTCTTT. This sequence encodes CASSLHVTGVTEAFF. J is TRBJ1-1 and V is TRBV7-2, with D hard to call. V lost 5 bases, J lost 5 bases, and 18 bases lay in between. From germline, CDR1 is SGHTA and CDR2 FQGNSA. The CDR3 sequence is 15 residues long.